This T cell receptor beta chain originates from a study of tumor-infiltrating lymphocytes in oesophageal squamous cell carcinoma. J was trimmed by 2 bases and V by 5 bases; bases with no gene match: 5. CDR1 and CDR2 from the germline V gene are SGHTA and FQGNSA. The CDR3 contains 15 residues. The table lists this clonotype with a few counts. TCRdb analysed the PCR reads with MiXCR anew, one entry per CDR3 protein. The top ten clones hold less than 30% of a sample with 10,000 or so distinct CDR3 sequences, about 64% of them seen once. The chain uses TRBV7-2 and TRBJ2-1, with 8 bases aligning to TRBD1. The origin of this receptor is a female donor with esophageal squamous cell carcinoma. Sequenced input: esophageal tumor tissue. CDR3 in DNA: TGTGCCAGCAGCAAGGACAGGGTGGCCTACAATGAGCAGTTCTTC. It yields the protein CASSKDRVAYNEQFF.